This entry lists 8 T cell receptor beta chains sequenced from one sample in a study of blood T cell repertoires in COVID-19 (dated by TCRdb to about 2020). Libraries were constructed by the immunoSEQ multiplex PCR assay. The table was pulled from immuneACCESS by TCRdb, which kept in-frame rearrangements only. Such tables lose some clones; where checked, under half of the loss comes from unresolved V genes, and the rest has no known cause. The sample table contains approximately 380,000 clones; only one count was recorded for roughly 85% of them. The ten largest clones capture roughly 3.7% of the sample. Material: peripheral blood. These receptors originate from a woman in her late teens or twenties with acute or convalescent COVID-19.

V is TRBV2 and J is TRBJ2-5, with D perhaps matching TRBD1 (5 bases). Germline CDR1 and CDR2: SNHLY and FYNNEI. Trimming took 0 bases from V and 2 from J, leaving 13 bases between them. The length of the CDR3 is 16 residues. The CDR3 bases are TGTGCCAGCAGTGAAGCCTTGCAGACAGAGCAAGAGACCCAGTACTTC. Protein product: CASSEALQTEQETQYF.

A single count supports this clone. The DNA for the CDR3 is TGCGCCAGCAGCCCTGCCGGCGGGGGGTACAATGAGCAGTTCTTC. This encodes CASSPAGGGYNEQFF. V usage is TRBV5-1 and J usage is TRBJ2-1, with 8 bases fitting TRBD2. V was pared by 4 bases and J by 4 bases, with 7 bases of the junction left unmatched. CDR3 length: 15 amino acids. Germline V lookup: CDR1 SGHRS, CDR2 YFSETQ.

This clone was seen a handful of times. The chain employs TRBV7-2 and TRBJ1-2; 7 nucleotides match TRBD1. The V and J ends lost 6 bases and 6 bases, in that order; junction bases with no gene match: 7. This CDR3 is built from 13 residues. From germline, CDR1 is SGHTA and CDR2 FQGNSA. The CDR3 region has the DNA TGTGCCAGCAGTCTCCGGGGGACAGATGGCTACACCTTC. Amino acids: CASSLRGTDGYTF.

The gene calls are TRBV5-1 and TRBJ2-6; 7 bases map to TRBD1. V was clipped by 3 bases and J by 4 bases; unmatched bases: 13. The CDR3 sequence is 18 residues long. Germline CDR1 SGHRS, CDR2 YFSETQ. The CDR3 here is CASSYGQVIKKGANVLTF. CDR3 sequence (DNA): TGCGCCAGCAGCTATGGACAGGTTATCAAGAAGGGGGCCAACGTCCTGACTTTC.

The J gene is TRBJ1-1, the V gene TRBV7-9; TRBD1 might be the D (6 bases). Germline V gene sequence: CDR1 SEHNR, CDR2 FQNEAQ (reference sequence). V shed 5 bases and J shed 11 bases, with 18 bases lying between them. The CDR3 contains 13 residues. CDR3 region: CASSRTENLGAFF. The CDR3 region has the DNA TGTGCCAGCAGCCGGACAGAAAACCTGGGGGCTTTCTTT.

The V call is TRBV28, the J call TRBJ1-2; D perhaps matches TRBD1 (5 bases). Germline V gene lookup returns CDR1 MDHEN and CDR2 SYDVKM. Trimming took 3 bases from V and 5 from J, leaving 10 bases between them. The CDR3 totals 13 residues. The CDR3 sequence is CASSLTDGYGYTF. In DNA form, the CDR3 reads TGTGCCAGCAGTTTGACAGACGGTTATGGCTACACCTTC.

The chain is built from TRBV7-9 and TRBJ2-4; TRBD2 matches 14 bases. The CDR3 is 18 residues long. Trimming removed 8 bases from V and 0 bases from J; junction bases left unmatched: 9. Germline-derived CDR1 and CDR2 are SEHNR and FQNEAQ (reference sequence). This CDR3 is CASSNNGLAGGAKNIQYF. The CDR3 bases are TGTGCCAGCTCCAACAACGGACTAGCGGGGGGAGCCAAAAACATTCAGTACTTC.

The rearrangement uses TRBV19 and TRBJ1-4, with TRBD1 matching over 7 bases. The CDR3 covers 16 residues. CDR1 and CDR2 from the germline V gene are LNHDA and SQIVND (reference sequence). The V segment lost 0 bases and the J segment 6 bases; nucleotides outside the gene matches: 7. This CDR3 reads CASSIDLGTADEKLFF. The CDR3 coding sequence is TGTGCCAGTAGTATAGATTTAGGGACAGCGGATGAAAAACTGTTTTTT.